This TCR beta chain was sequenced for a study of T cell responses to AZD1222 COVID-19 vaccine. Study-level points and caveats: Reports say nearly half of spike-specific TCRs go after unmutated variant regions. Just a handful of people given AZD1222 tested seropositive at baseline. Two AZD1222 doses significantly raised spike-specific TCR breadth and depth over controls.

As concerns this clone: Its target is not known.

Only in-frame clones appear in the TCRdb table, and some are missing; sequencing was by immunoSEQ multiplex PCR. The repertoire holds 120,000 to 150,000 clones, roughly nine tenths seen once, with roughly 4.7% in the top ten. This CDR3 comprises 19 residues. The V end was cut by 5 bases, the J end by 0 bases, with 22 bases between. From germline, CDR1 is SEHNR and CDR2 FQNEAQ (reference sequence). This chain links TRBV7-9 with TRBJ2-2; a weak D match, TRBD1 (6 bases). The starting material was peripheral blood, obtained on day 0 of AZD1222 vaccination. The sequence came from an adult in good health. CDR3: CASSPGAGKDGTNTGELFF. The CDR3 coding sequence is TGTGCCAGCAGCCCAGGGGCAGGGAAAGATGGAACGAACACCGGGGAGCTGTTTTTT. The entire variable domain, with the rest obtained from reference TRBV7-9 and TRBJ2-2, is as follows: DTGVSQNPRHKITKRGQNVTFRCDPISEHNRLYWYRQTLGQGPEFLTYFQNEAQLEKSRLLSDRFSAERPKGSFSTLEIQRTEQGDSAMYLCASSPGAGKDGTNTGELFFGEGSRLTVL.